These T cell receptor beta chains were read from a single sample in a study of blood T cell repertoires in COVID-19. Generated by immunoSEQ multiplex PCR, the TCRdb table keeps only in-frame clones and is missing some. The table lists 100,000 to 120,000 clones, around 89% of them singletons. Sequenced sample: peripheral blood. Receptors originate from a woman in her 50s with acute or convalescent COVID-19. Both conserved end residues are part of each CDR3. The order of the fields is clone size, J gene, V gene, D gene, CDR3 DNA, CDR3 protein. The D gene is left open where the match is weak. Rows give clone size only sometimes, using once, few, many, or a class for an expanded clone.

>NA|TRBJ2-5|TRBV5-1|NA
TGCGCCAGCAGCTCGTGGGGGAGCGGGGAGACCCAGTACTTC
CASSSWGSGETQYF
>NA|TRBJ2-7|TRBV6-5|TRBD1
TGTGCCAGCAGTCCAAGGGGGGGGGACAGGGACGAGCAGTACTTC
CASSPRGGDRDEQYF
>NA|TRBJ1-1|TRBV7-6|TRBD1
TGTGCCAGCAGCCAGTCTCCCGGGACAGATTTTAACACTGAAGCTTTCTTT
CASSQSPGTDFNTEAFF
>NA|TRBJ1-2|TRBV7-9|TRBD1
TGTGCCAGCAGCTCATGGGACAGCCCATCCAGTGGCTACACCTTC
CASSSWDSPSSGYTF
>NA|TRBJ2-5|TRBV7-2|NA
TGTGCCAGCAGCTTTGACTTATACCAAGAGACCCAGTACTTC
CASSFDLYQETQYF
>few|TRBJ1-1|TRBV30|NA
TGTGCCTGGAGCCCCACCCAACTTCAAGCTTTCTTT
CAWSPTQLQAFF
>few|TRBJ2-3|TRBV19|NA
TGTGCCAGTAGTTCCTTGCAGTCAGATACGCAGTATTTT
CASSSLQSDTQYF
>NA|TRBJ2-7|TRBV11-3|NA
TGTGCCAGCAGCCCGGTTGGTTCCATCGAGCAGTACTTC
CASSPVGSIEQYF
>NA|TRBJ2-1|TRBV25-1|TRBD2
TGTGCCAGCAGTTCCCTAGCGGGAGGAGATGAGCAGTTCTTC
CASSSLAGGDEQFF
>NA|TRBJ1-5|TRBV30|NA
TGTGCCTGGAGTGTACAAGGGGGAGCGGACAATCAGCCCCAGCATTTT
CAWSVQGGADNQPQHF
>NA|TRBJ2-7|TRBV3-1/TRBV3-2|NA
TGTGCCAGCAGCCAAGCCATCTACTACGAGCAGTACTTC
CASSQAIYYEQYF
>NA|TRBJ1-2|TRBV3-1/TRBV3-2|NA
TGTGCCAGCAGCCAAGGAAGGATGAGGTTCACCTTC
CASSQGRMRFTF
>NA|TRBJ1-5|TRBV19|NA
TGTGCCAGTAGTATATTAGGACAAAGTTATAGCAATCAGCCCCAGCATTTT
CASSILGQSYSNQPQHF
>NA|TRBJ2-7|TRBV19|TRBD2
TGTGCCAGTAGTGCGACTAGCGGGTACGAGCAGTACTTC
CASSATSGYEQYF
>NA|TRBJ1-3|TRBV9|NA
TGTGCCAGCAGCCCGTGGAGGGATGGAAACACCATATATTTT
CASSPWRDGNTIYF
>once|TRBJ1-2|TRBV3-1/TRBV3-2|TRBD1
TGTGCCAGCAGCCGAACGGGGGACAGGTTTTACACCTTC
CASSRTGDRFYTF
>NA|TRBJ2-5|TRBV4-1|NA
TGCGCCAGCAGCCTCTCGTACCAAGAGACCCAGTACTTC
CASSLSYQETQYF
>NA|TRBJ2-7|TRBV6-5|NA
TGTGCCAGCAGTTACTCGGCGCGGGTGGGATTTAGGTACTTC
CASSYSARVGFRYF
>few|TRBJ1-1|TRBV15|TRBD1
TGTGCCACCAGCAGAGATAGTGGGACAGGGACGTTTGGCACTGAAGCTTTCTTT
CATSRDSGTGTFGTEAFF
>NA|TRBJ2-3|TRBV5-1|TRBD2
TGCGCCAGCAGCTTCCAGACTAGCGGGGTCGGAGATACGCAGTATTTT
CASSFQTSGVGDTQYF
>once|TRBJ1-5|TRBV3-1/TRBV3-2|NA
TGTGCCAGCAGCCCGGCCTACGAGGGTCAGCCCCAGCATTTT
CASSPAYEGQPQHF
>NA|TRBJ1-5|TRBV19|NA
TGTGCCAGTATGGCGGGTGCGAGGAGCAATCAGCCCCAGCATTTT
CASMAGARSNQPQHF
>NA|TRBJ1-2|TRBV19|TRBD1
TGTGCCAGTAGTAAGGGGGACAGGGTCTATGGCTACACCTTC
CASSKGDRVYGYTF
>NA|TRBJ1-6|TRBV28|NA
TGTGCCAGCAGTTTCCTGTGGATACAGGGAAACCCGCATGAAAATAATTCACCCCTCCACTTT
CASSFLWIQGNPHENNSPLHF
>NA|TRBJ2-6|TRBV2|TRBD2
TGTGCCAGCAGTGAACTTCGGCTAGCGGGTGCCCCCTCTGGGGCCAACGTCCTGACTTTC
CASSELRLAGAPSGANVLTF
>NA|TRBJ1-2|TRBV11-2|NA
TGTGCCAGCAGCTTAGGTGACGGACAGAACTATGGCTACACCTTC
CASSLGDGQNYGYTF
>once|TRBJ2-3|TRBV6-1|TRBD1
TGTGCCAGCAGTGAACCAAGACAGGGGCAGTATTTT
CASSEPRQGQYF
>NA|TRBJ2-2|TRBV19|TRBD1
TGTGCCAGTAGTATGACAGGGGCCGGGGAGCTGTTTTTT
CASSMTGAGELFF
>NA|TRBJ1-6|TRBV6-5|NA
TGTGCCAGCAGTACCCGGGAGCCTGGGAGGTCACCCCTCCACTTT
CASSTREPGRSPLHF
>NA|TRBJ2-3|TRBV6-2/TRBV6-3|TRBD2
TGTGCCAGCAGTTACTTTAGCGGGAGGTCAGATACGCAGTATTTT
CASSYFSGRSDTQYF
>NA|TRBJ2-7|TRBV10-3|TRBD1
TGTGCCATCAGTGAGGGACAGGGTAACGAGCAGTACTTC
CAISEGQGNEQYF
>NA|TRBJ2-6|TRBV19|NA
TGTGCCAGTAGTGCCGGGGTCCAATCTGGGGCCAACGTCCTGACTTTC
CASSAGVQSGANVLTF
>NA|TRBJ1-3|TRBV6-4|NA
TGTGCCAGCAGTGACTGTCGGACTCCCTGCTCTGGAAACACCATATATTTT
CASSDCRTPCSGNTIYF
>NA|TRBJ1-6|TRBV24-1|NA
TGTGCCACCAGTGATTTTCCCGGGCGGGAGTACAATTCACCCCTCCACTTT
CATSDFPGREYNSPLHF
>NA|TRBJ1-2|TRBV2|NA
TGTGCCAGCAGTGAAGGACAGTGGGAAGGCTACACCTTC
CASSEGQWEGYTF
>NA|TRBJ2-2|TRBV28|TRBD1
TGTGCCAGCTTGATCGGGACAGGGGTTACCGGGGAGCTGTTTTTT
CASLIGTGVTGELFF
>NA|TRBJ2-5|TRBV5-4|TRBD2
TGTGCCAGCAGCTTTTCGGTAGTAGCGGGGGCAGGGGAGACCCAGTACTTC
CASSFSVVAGAGETQYF
>NA|TRBJ2-7|TRBV6-5|NA
TGTGCCAGCAGTAGCCCTGGCGGATCCTACGAGCAGTACTTC
CASSSPGGSYEQYF
>once|TRBJ2-1|TRBV18|TRBD2
TGTGCCAGCTCACCACGAAGTCTAGCGGGATCTACCTCTAGCTCCTACAATGAGCAGTTCTTC
CASSPRSLAGSTSSSYNEQFF
>NA|TRBJ1-3|TRBV28|NA
TGTGCCAGCAGTCTCGACCGCAGGGGAAACACCATATATTTT
CASSLDRRGNTIYF
>NA|TRBJ1-2|TRBV2|NA
TGTGCCAGCAGTGGGGGGCCCAACTATGGCTACACCTTC
CASSGGPNYGYTF
>NA|TRBJ2-7|TRBV7-6|TRBD2
TGTGCCAGCAGCCCCCACCTGAGACTAGCGGGAGAAATCCACTACGAGCAGTACTTC
CASSPHLRLAGEIHYEQYF
>NA|TRBJ1-4|TRBV6-5|NA
TGTGCCAGCAGTTTAGGAGGGACTAATGAAAAACTGTTTTTT
CASSLGGTNEKLFF
>NA|TRBJ2-1|TRBV10-3|TRBD2
TGTGCCACCCTAAATGGGGGGGGTAACTACAATGAGCAGTTCTTC
CATLNGGGNYNEQFF
>NA|TRBJ2-7|TRBV6-1|NA
TGTGCCAGCAGTGAACTCCGGGTATTCTACGAGCAGTACTTC
CASSELRVFYEQYF
>NA|TRBJ2-2|TRBV19|NA
TGTGCCAGTAGTAAGTCCCGGGCGAACACCGGGGAGCTGTTTTTT
CASSKSRANTGELFF
>NA|TRBJ1-1|TRBV7-3|NA
TGTGCCAGCAGCTTAAGAGGGTACCCGAACACTGATGCTTTCTTT
CASSLRGYPNTDAFF
>NA|TRBJ1-6|TRBV30|TRBD1
TGTGCCTGGAGTGGGACAGGGCGATCCTATAATTCACCCCTCCACTTT
CAWSGTGRSYNSPLHF
>few|TRBJ1-4|TRBV2|NA
TGTGCCAGCAGGCTACAGACTAATGAAAAACTGTTTTTT
CASRLQTNEKLFF
>NA|TRBJ1-2|TRBV30|NA
TGTGCCTGGAGTCTTGACAGGACTCGGGGCTACACCTTC
CAWSLDRTRGYTF
>NA|TRBJ2-1|TRBV27|TRBD1
TGTGCCAGCAGTTTATCGATCGTCGGGACAGGTTTCGGGAATGAGCAGTTCTTC
CASSLSIVGTGFGNEQFF
>NA|TRBJ2-2|TRBV11-2|NA
TGTGCCAGCAGCTTTTGGGAGCAGGGGTTACCCGGGGAGCTGTTTTTT
CASSFWEQGLPGELFF
>NA|TRBJ2-1|TRBV25-1|TRBD2
TGTGCCAGCCTAGCGGGGGGTTTTTCCTACAATGAGCAGTTCTTC
CASLAGGFSYNEQFF
>NA|TRBJ1-3|TRBV7-3|NA
TGTGCCAGCAGCTTAGGCGGCTCCGGAAACACCATATATTTT
CASSLGGSGNTIYF
>NA|TRBJ2-7|TRBV15|NA
TGTGCCACCAGCAGAGGTAGCGGAAGCTCCTACGAGCAGTACTTC
CATSRGSGSSYEQYF
>NA|TRBJ2-1|TRBV7-2|TRBD2
TGTGCCAGCAGCCGGCTAGGACTAGCGGGGGCCTACAATGAGCAGTTCTTC
CASSRLGLAGAYNEQFF
>NA|TRBJ2-7|TRBV11-2|TRBD1
TGTGCCAGCAGCGAGCCGGGACAGGGAATGTACGAGCAGTACTTC
CASSEPGQGMYEQYF
>NA|TRBJ1-4|TRBV15|NA
TGTGCCACCAGCAGAGATGGGAGTCCTAATGAAAAACTGTTTTTT
CATSRDGSPNEKLFF